Shown below are 14 T cell receptor beta chains from a single sample sequenced in a study of T cell responses to AZD1222 COVID-19 vaccine. Profiling relied on immunoSEQ multiplex PCR, and the TCRdb table lists in-frame clones only, not all of them. The table has more than 140,000 clones, approximately 88% seen once; the top ten hold under 2.5%. The sample in question was peripheral blood, obtained on day 0 of AZD1222 vaccination. The receptor set was obtained from an adult in good health.

V is TRBV5-4 and J is TRBJ1-3, with TRBD1 as a possible D gene (5 bases). V gave up 0 bases and J gave up 5 bases, with 21 bases separating them. The CDR3 is 18 amino acids. Germline-derived CDR1 and CDR2 are SGHNT and YYREEE (reference sequence). DNA for the CDR3: TGTGCCAGCAGCTTGGGGGAGGACACCCCTCTTAAACGAAACACCATATATTTT. Protein sequence: CASSLGEDTPLKRNTIYF. The full variable domain, rest sourced from reference TRBV5-4 and TRBJ1-3, is ETGVTQSPTHLIKTRGQQVTLRCSSQSGHNTVSWYQQALGQGPQFIFQYYREEENGRGNFPPRFSGLQFPNYSSELNVNALELDDSALYLCASSLGEDTPLKRNTIYFGEGSWLTVV.

V and J are TRBV5-1 and TRBJ1-1; D is uncertain. The CDR3 is 11 amino acids. The germline CDR1 and CDR2 sequences are SGHRS and YFSETQ. V was trimmed by 4 bases and J by 5 bases, leaving 6 bases between them. CDR3 DNA: TGCGCCAGCAGCAAGGGAACTGAAGCTTTCTTT. It encodes CASSKGTEAFF. The whole variable domain, remainder taken from reference TRBV5-1 and TRBJ1-1, is KAGVTQTPRYLIKTRGQQVTLSCSPISGHRSVSWYQQTPGQGLQFLFEYFSETQRNKGNFPGRFSGRQFSNSRSEMNVSTLELGDSALYLCASSKGTEAFFGQGTRLTVV.

This chain links TRBV28 with TRBJ2-5; 7 nucleotides agree with TRBD1. Germline V lookup: CDR1 MDHEN, CDR2 SYDVKM. Trimming took 6 bases from V and 3 from J; bases not matched to a gene: 7. The CDR3 consists of 14 residues. CDR3 sequence (DNA): TGTGCCAGCAGCCGGGGACAGCCGAAAGAGACCCAGTACTTC. It codes for CASSRGQPKETQYF.

The V call is TRBV4-2, the J call TRBJ1-2; 9 bases are shared with TRBD1. Germline V gives CDR1 LGHNA, CDR2 YNFKEQ. There are 14 residues in the CDR3. V dropped 3 bases and J dropped 7; count of bases not matched to a gene: 6. The DNA of the CDR3 is TGTGCCAGCAGCCATCCTGACAGGGGGTCTGGCTACACCTTC. Protein sequence: CASSHPDRGSGYTF.

V is TRBV3-1 (or the pseudogene TRBV3-2) and J is TRBJ2-2; D possibly corresponds to TRBD1 (6 bases). The ends were cut back, 0 bases at V and 3 bases at J, with 14 bases in the middle. Germline CDR1 is LGHDT and CDR2 is YNNKEL (reference sequence). The CDR3 runs to 17 residues. CDR3 sequence (DNA): TGTGCCAGCAGCCAAGAACCATTGGGACATTACACCGGGGAGCTGTTTTTT. Protein sequence: CASSQEPLGHYTGELFF.

V is TRBV6-5 and J is TRBJ1-5, with TRBD1 as a possible D gene (5 bases). Trimming took off 6 bases at V and 5 bases at J, with 14 bases between the two ends. Germline V lookup: CDR1 MNHEY, CDR2 SVGAGI. This CDR3 has 14 residues. CDR3 DNA: TGTGCCAGCAGCCGTAAGGGGTCACATCAGCCCCAGCATTTT. As protein: CASSRKGSHQPQHF.

V and J are TRBV13 and TRBJ1-6; tentative D call: TRBD1 (5 bases). The germline CDR1 and CDR2 sequences are PRHDT and FYEKMQ (reference sequence). The V end was cut by 2 bases, the J end by 6 bases, with 14 bases between. This CDR3 is built from 16 residues. CDR3 DNA: TGTGCCAGCAGCTTAAGAGGGGCCCGGGGTAATTCACCCCTCCACTTT. Translation gives CASSLRGARGNSPLHF.

The genes are TRBV12-3 or TRBV12-4 and TRBJ1-1, with unresolved D. The CDR3 is 13 residues long. Trimming shortened V by 6 bases and J by 0 bases, and 8 bases separated the two germline ends. The CDR3 protein is CASSRKVNTEAFF. CDR3 nucleotide sequence: TGTGCCAGCAGCCGTAAAGTGAACACTGAAGCTTTCTTT.

This clone was counted a few times. The chain has TRBV27 and TRBJ1-6; D may be TRBD1 (6 bases). Germline lookup yields CDR1 MNHEY and CDR2 SMNVEV (reference sequence). The CDR3 length is 16 residues. V was cut by 3 bases and J by 7 bases, with 16 bases left in between. CDR3 DNA sequence: TGTGCCAGCAGTTTTGGTCGGGGGGGGGCCAATTCACCCCTCCACTTT. Protein: CASSFGRGGANSPLHF.

The chain combines TRBV7-2 with TRBJ1-1; no clear D. Germline-derived CDR1 and CDR2 are SGHTA and FQGNSA. The CDR3 sequence is 12 residues long. V was trimmed by 5 bases and J by 13 bases, leaving 17 bases between them. The DNA of the CDR3 is TGTGCCAGCAGCCCCCAGGCCCGTAGGGTTTTCTTT. It translates to CASSPQARRVFF. The full variable domain, in which reference TRBV7-2 and TRBJ1-1 provide the parts outside the CDR3, is GAGVSQSPSNKVTEKGKDVELRCDPISGHTALYWYRQSLGQGLEFLIYFQGNSAPDKSGLPSDRFSAERTGGSVSTLTIQRTQQEDSAVYLCASSPQARRVFFGQGTRLTVV.

This clone was seen just once. V is TRBV9 and J is TRBJ1-1; D is unresolved. Trimming took off 4 bases at V and 1 base at J, with 8 bases between the two ends. The CDR3 covers 13 residues. Germline V lookup: CDR1 SGDLS, CDR2 YYNGEE. The CDR3: CASSRDGNTEAFF. The CDR3 bases are TGTGCCAGCAGCCGCGACGGGAACACTGAAGCTTTCTTT.

V gene TRBV6-5 combines with J gene TRBJ2-1; the match to TRBD1 covers 8 bases. V lost 2 bases to trimming and J lost 6 bases; unmatched junction nucleotides: 3. This CDR3 spans 14 amino acids. The germline V gene has CDR1 MNHEY and CDR2 SVGAGI. DNA for the CDR3: TGTGCCAGCAGTTACGGACAGGGTAGCAATGAGCAGTTCTTC. It codes for CASSYGQGSNEQFF.

This clone was seen once. The V and J genes are TRBV6-1 and TRBJ1-1; D gene unclear. Looked up from germline, CDR1 is MNHNS and CDR2 is SASEGT. V was pared by 3 bases and J by 7 bases, with 15 bases between. The CDR3 spans 14 residues. CDR3: CASSDQTTDREAFF. The DNA for the CDR3 is TGTGCCAGCAGTGACCAAACGACCGACCGTGAAGCTTTCTTT.

This chain links TRBV18 with TRBJ2-7; 7 bases map to TRBD1. Germline CDR1 reads KGHSH; CDR2 reads LQKENI. V lost 3 bases to trimming and J lost 2 bases; unmatched junction nucleotides: 7. CDR3 length equals 15 residues. In DNA, the CDR3 is TGTGCCAGCTCACCCAACAGGGGAGTGGCCTACGAGCAGTACTTC. Protein: CASSPNRGVAYEQYF.